The 32 T cell receptor beta chains reported below all come from one sample, sequenced in a study of T cell clonotyping in hematopoietic cell transplantation. Produced via immunoSEQ multiplex PCR; TCRdb's table is partial and in-frame only. This sample has roughly 5,000 clones, with 77% found just once. Sequenced material: peripheral blood mononuclear cells, taken 100 days after allogeneic stem cell transplant. Receptor source: a female patient between 50 and 60 years old who had an allogeneic stem cell transplant from an unrelated donor, so the T cells may come from the graft donor. Some clones in this sample may be carry-over from other donors' samples.

This chain connects TRBV5-1 to TRBJ1-4; 9 bases agree with TRBD1. Germline trimming cut 2 bases from V and 7 bases from J; bases unmatched to any gene: 6. This CDR3 spans 15 amino acids. CDR1 SGHRS and CDR2 YFSETQ come from the germline V gene. For the CDR3, the DNA is TGCGCCAGCAGCTTACAGGGGGCGTTTAGTGAAAAACTGTTTTTT. Translation: CASSLQGAFSEKLFF. Combining the CDR3 with reference TRBV5-1 and TRBJ1-4 gives the whole variable domain KAGVTQTPRYLIKTRGQQVTLSCSPISGHRSVSWYQQTPGQGLQFLFEYFSETQRNKGNFPGRFSGRQFSNSRSEMNVSTLELGDSALYLCASSLQGAFSEKLFFGSGTQLSVL.

J is TRBJ2-1 and V is TRBV4-1, with D tentatively TRBD2 (5 bases). The CDR3 extends over 16 amino acids. Germline V gene lookup returns CDR1 MGHRA and CDR2 YSYEKL. V lost 0 bases, J lost 4 bases, and 13 bases lay in between. The CDR3 nucleotides read TGCGCCAGCAGCCAAGATCCCGCGGGTCGGTACAATGAGCAGTTCTTC. This translates into CASSQDPAGRYNEQFF.

The V call is TRBV18, the J call TRBJ1-6; TRBD1 agrees at 8 bases. V was clipped by 6 bases and J by 6 bases; unmatched bases: 4. The CDR3 has 14 amino acids. CDR1 KGHSH and CDR2 LQKENI come from the germline V gene. This CDR3 reads CASSPGQGNSPLHF. CDR3 DNA: TGTGCCAGCTCCCCCGGACAGGGTAATTCACCCCTCCACTTT.

A note on this clone: At one end, the junction sequence differs from germline, possibly due to a read error. V is TRBV28 and J is TRBJ2-7; 9 bases are shared with TRBD1. Germline V gene sequence: CDR1 MDHEN, CDR2 SYDVKM. This CDR3 is built from 11 residues. The CDR3 reads CASSSDRGLRF. The CDR3 DNA sequence: TGTGCCAGCAGTTCGGACAGGGGTCTGCGCTTC.

V is TRBV11-2 and J is TRBJ2-3, with no clear D. The germline V and J ends were trimmed by 2 bases and 2 bases, with 11 bases remaining between them. Germline V lookup: CDR1 SGHAT, CDR2 FQNNGV. The CDR3 length is 15 residues. CDR3 nucleotides: TGTGCCAGCAGCTTAATGGCCTTCTCCACAGATACGCAGTATTTT. Its translation is CASSLMAFSTDTQYF. The whole variable domain, remainder taken from reference TRBV11-2 and TRBJ2-3, is EAGVAQSPRYKIIEKRQSVAFWCNPISGHATLYWYQQILGQGPKLLIQFQNNGVVDDSQLPKDRFSAERLKGVDSTLKIQPAKLEDSAVYLCASSLMAFSTDTQYFGPGTRLTVL.

The V and J genes are TRBV28 and TRBJ2-7, with 11 bases that match TRBD2. The CDR3 spans 15 residues. J lost 4 bases, V lost 2 bases, and 4 bases had no gene match. CDR1 is MDHEN and CDR2 is SYDVKM in the germline V gene. CDR3 sequence reads: CASSLGLAGSYEQYF. CDR3 DNA: TGTGCCAGCAGTTTAGGACTAGCGGGCTCTTACGAGCAGTACTTC.

This clone has more than one count but fewer than ten. The J gene is TRBJ1-1, the V gene TRBV5-1; D is unresolved. The CDR3 runs to 14 residues. Germline assignment: CDR1 SGHRS and CDR2 YFSETQ. Trimming removed 3 bases at V and 0 bases at J, with 9 bases between. CDR3 sequence: CASSSATVNTEAFF. DNA of the CDR3: TGCGCCAGCAGCTCGGCGACTGTGAACACTGAAGCTTTCTTT.

Concerning this clone itself: The germline gene is not matched at one end of the junction; a read error may be the cause. The rearrangement joins TRBV19 to TRBJ2-3; D is uncertain. Germline V gene data show CDR1 as LNHDA and CDR2 as SQIVND (reference sequence). The CDR3 covers 14 residues. The CDR3 DNA reads as TGTGCCAGTAAAGGCAGCTCTAACACATATACGCAGTATTTT. Translated, it gives CASKGSSNTYTQYF.

The V gene is TRBV7-2, the J gene TRBJ2-3; no definite D call. V was trimmed by 1 base and J by 6 bases, leaving 11 bases between them. This CDR3 region has 14 residues. Germline V gives CDR1 SGHTA, CDR2 FQGNSA. The CDR3, as DNA: TGTGCCAGCAGCTTAGTGGGGTCTGGGGATACGCAGTATTTT. Translating it yields CASSLVGSGDTQYF.

Turning to this clone: One end of the junction varies from germline; a read error may be responsible. The chain uses TRBV30 and TRBJ2-1; D may be TRBD1 (5 bases). Germline assignment: CDR1 GTSNPN and CDR2 SVGIG (reference sequence). The CDR3 has 14 residues. CDR3 DNA: TGTGCCTGGAGTGTCTGGGAACAGGTCAATGGGCAGTTCTTC. Its protein product is CAWSVWEQVNGQFF.

V and J are TRBV29-1 and TRBJ1-2; TRBD1 is a possible D gene (5 bases). The CDR3 covers 12 residues. CDR1 is SQVTM, CDR2 ANQGSEA, per germline. Trimming left V 3 bases short and J 2 bases short, with 7 bases between. The CDR3 loop is CSVETENYGYTF. The DNA of the CDR3 is TGCAGCGTTGAGACAGAGAACTATGGCTACACCTTC. The complete variable domain, with remaining parts taken from reference TRBV29-1 and TRBJ1-2, reads SAVISQKPSRDICQRGTSLTIQCQVDSQVTMMFWYRQQPGQSLTLIATANQGSEATYESGFVIDKFPISRPNLTFSTLTVSNMSPEDSSIYLCSVETENYGYTFGSGTRLTVV.

Only a few counts were recorded for this clone. V usage is TRBV6-4 and J usage is TRBJ1-2, with 7 bases identical to TRBD1. The junction had 7 bases not matched to a gene; V was cut back by 5 bases and J by 4 bases. Per the germline V gene, CDR1 is MRHNA and CDR2 is SNTAGT. The CDR3 has 14 residues. In DNA form, the CDR3 reads TGTGCCAGCAGTCCAGGGGGGGTTATCTATGGCTACACCTTC. Amino acid sequence: CASSPGGVIYGYTF.

The chain uses TRBV18 and TRBJ1-6, with a tentative D call TRBD1 (5 bases). V lost 6 bases, J lost 8 bases, and 14 bases lay in between. The germline CDR1 and CDR2 sequences are KGHSH and LQKENI. The CDR3 has 14 residues. This CDR3 reads CASSPSGGDSPLHF. The CDR3 DNA sequence: TGTGCCAGCTCCCCGTCGGGGGGGGATTCACCCCTCCACTTT.

The chain uses TRBV5-1 and TRBJ1-2; D is uncertain. Germline V gives CDR1 SGHRS, CDR2 YFSETQ. The V and J ends lost 0 bases and 1 base respectively, with 7 bases between them. The CDR3 has 14 residues. CDR3 bases: TGCGCCAGCAGCTTGGATACGGTTAACTATGGCTACACCTTC. The encoded protein is CASSLDTVNYGYTF.

This sequence joins TRBV13 and TRBJ1-2; 11 bases align to TRBD1. Germline assignment: CDR1 PRHDT and CDR2 FYEKMQ (reference sequence). The length of the CDR3 is 14 residues. With V trimmed by 5 bases and J by 3 bases, 2 bases remained unmatched. In nucleotides, the CDR3 is TGTGCCAGCAGCCGGGGACAGGGGGACTATGGCTACACCTTC. Its protein product is CASSRGQGDYGYTF.

This clone was counted once. The chain has TRBV7-2 and TRBJ2-1; 7 bases are a match to TRBD1. CDR1 and CDR2 (germline): SGHTA, FQGNSA. Trimming removed 5 bases from V and 0 bases from J; junction bases left unmatched: 4. The CDR3 loop spans 15 amino acids. The CDR3 loop reads CASSGDSSSYNEQFF. The CDR3 DNA sequence: TGTGCCAGCAGCGGGGACAGTAGCTCCTACAATGAGCAGTTCTTC.

The J gene is TRBJ2-3, the V gene TRBV4-2, with TRBD2 matching 9 bases. Germline assignment: CDR1 LGHNA and CDR2 YNFKEQ. CDR3 length: 15 amino acids. After removal of 5 bases from V and 4 bases from J, the junction contained 7 bases not matched to a gene. The CDR3 DNA reads as TGTGCCAGCAGCACTTGGGCGGGGGGGGCAGATACGCAGTATTTT. Amino acid sequence: CASSTWAGGADTQYF.

The rearrangement uses TRBV20-1 and TRBJ2-7, with 7 bases identical to TRBD2. The ends lost 7 bases at V and 2 bases at J; junction bases unmatched: 2. CDR3 length: 11 residues. Germline V gene data show CDR1 as DFQATT and CDR2 as SNEGSKA (reference sequence). The CDR3 DNA is TGCAGTGTGGGGAGGGCCTACGAGCAGTACTTC. Protein sequence: CSVGRAYEQYF.

This sequence joins TRBV5-1 and TRBJ2-5; D call uncertain. The CDR3 consists of 15 residues. CDR1 and CDR2 from the germline V gene are SGHRS and YFSETQ. Deletions cut 1 base from V and 2 bases from J, with 12 bases between. This chain's CDR3 is CASSLSLNSQETQYF. CDR3 DNA: TGCGCCAGCAGCTTGAGTCTGAACAGTCAAGAGACCCAGTACTTC.

This chain uses TRBV11-3 with TRBJ2-7; weak D call: TRBD2 (6 bases). Germline V gene data show CDR1 as SGHNT and CDR2 as YENEEA. There are 13 residues in the CDR3. The V and J ends lost 4 bases and 6 bases respectively, with 13 bases between them. CDR3 sequence: CASSSGTRGEQYF. The CDR3 DNA is TGTGCCAGCAGCTCCGGGACTCGGGGCGAGCAGTACTTC.

By frequency in the sample, this clone is medium-sized (0.01 to 0.1%). This chain links TRBV7-2 with TRBJ1-3; D is unclear. Germline CDR1 reads SGHTA; CDR2 reads FQGNSA. The CDR3 loop spans 15 amino acids. Between the trimmed V and J ends, which lost 5 bases and 0 bases, there was a span of 11 bases. The CDR3 here is CASSLSTLSGNTIYF. In DNA, the CDR3 is TGTGCCAGCAGCCTTTCCACGCTCTCTGGAAACACCATATATTTT. Using reference TRBV7-2 and TRBJ1-3 for the parts outside the CDR3, the full variable domain is GAGVSQSPSNKVTEKGKDVELRCDPISGHTALYWYRQSLGQGLEFLIYFQGNSAPDKSGLPSDRFSAERTGGSVSTLTIQRTQQEDSAVYLCASSLSTLSGNTIYFGEGSWLTVV.

This chain links TRBV16 with TRBJ1-2; D is possibly TRBD1 (5 bases). The CDR3 covers 14 residues. Germline V gives CDR1 KGHSY, CDR2 FQNENV. Trimming cost V 5 bases and J 4 bases, with 14 bases left between them. Here the CDR3 reads CASSFPSTAYGYTF. Here the CDR3 DNA reads TGTGCCAGCAGCTTTCCGTCGACAGCCTATGGCTACACCTTC.

The V and J genes are TRBV19 and TRBJ2-2, with D uncertain. V was pared by 2 bases and J by 6 bases, with 13 bases between. From germline, CDR1 is LNHDA and CDR2 SQIVND (reference sequence). The CDR3 runs 15 residues. In nucleotides, the CDR3 is TGTGCCAGTAGTATACTTGGCCTAGTTGCCGGGGAGCTGTTTTTT. Translation: CASSILGLVAGELFF.

The count of this clone is one. The chain's CDR3 is CASSLDQTRRNEQFF. Written as DNA, the CDR3 is TGTGCCAGCAGCTTGGATCAGACCCGCCGAAATGAGCAGTTCTTC. The chain is built from TRBV5-4 and TRBJ2-1; D call uncertain. Germline assignment: CDR1 SGHNT and CDR2 YYREEE (reference sequence). V lost 0 bases, J lost 7 bases, and 14 bases lay in between. This CDR3 is 15 amino acids long.

The chain employs TRBV2 and TRBJ1-2; D may be TRBD1 (6 bases). CDR3 size: 14 residues. V was shortened by 7 bases and J by 8 bases, with 20 bases between the two germline ends. The germline CDR1 and CDR2 sequences are SNHLY and FYNNEI. The CDR3 is CASTENRGAQGYTF. CDR3 in DNA: TGTGCCAGCACCGAGAATCGGGGGGCCCAGGGCTACACCTTC.

Only one count was recorded for this clone. This rearrangement joins TRBV9 to TRBJ2-7, with TRBD2 matching 13 bases. V lost 4 bases, J lost 5 bases, and 9 bases stayed unmatched. Germline CDR1 is SGDLS and CDR2 is YYNGEE. This CDR3 has 16 amino acids. This CDR3 is CASSPGTSGDEDEQYF. CDR3 bases: TGTGCCAGCAGCCCGGGGACTAGCGGGGATGAGGACGAGCAGTACTTC.

The chain links TRBV6-1 to TRBJ2-7; TRBD2 might be the D (6 bases). The CDR3 loop spans 14 amino acids. The germline CDR1 and CDR2 sequences are MNHNS and SASEGT. The V and J ends lost 1 base and 3 bases respectively, with 10 bases between them. The CDR3 DNA sequence: TGTGCCAGCAGTGAAGGACTAGAACTCTACGAGCAGTACTTC. As protein: CASSEGLELYEQYF.

J is TRBJ2-7 and V is TRBV9; D is possibly TRBD2 (7 bases). Trimming removed 0 bases from V and 5 bases from J, with 12 bases in between. The CDR3 has 14 amino acids. The germline V gene encodes CDR1 SGDLS and CDR2 YYNGEE. The CDR3 sequence: CASSVEGGAHEQYF. The CDR3 bases are TGTGCCAGCAGCGTAGAAGGGGGGGCCCACGAGCAGTACTTC.

This chain links TRBV7-9 with TRBJ2-3, with unresolved D. Germline loops: CDR1 SEHNR, CDR2 FQNEAQ (reference sequence). The CDR3 extends over 15 amino acids. V lost 5 bases to trimming and J lost 0 bases, with 12 bases between them. This CDR3 is CASSPRTQSTDTQYF. The CDR3 region has the DNA TGTGCCAGCAGCCCTCGTACCCAAAGCACAGATACGCAGTATTTT.

This clone qualifies as medium-sized. The chain employs TRBV7-3 and TRBJ1-1; 12 bases agree with TRBD1. V was pared by 2 bases and J by 3 bases, with 4 bases of the junction left unmatched. Germline CDR1 and CDR2: SGHTA and FQGTGA. The CDR3 is made up of 16 amino acids. DNA for the CDR3: TGTGCCAGCAGCTTAGGGACAGGGGGCTTGGACACTGAAGCTTTCTTT. Amino acids: CASSLGTGGLDTEAFF.

This chain links TRBV27 with TRBJ2-3, with 7 bases aligning to TRBD2. The CDR3 runs 16 residues. Unmatched junction bases numbered 14, after V lost 0 bases and J lost 11 bases. CDR1 is MNHEY, CDR2 SMNVEV, per germline (reference sequence). The CDR3: CASSLSPSTSSREQYF. The CDR3, as DNA: TGTGCCAGCAGTTTATCCCCCTCGACTAGCTCCCGCGAGCAGTATTTT.

The chain uses TRBV30 and TRBJ1-1; the D is unclear. CDR1 and CDR2 from the germline V gene are GTSNPN and SVGIG (reference sequence). V lost 1 base and J lost 1, with 10 bases in between. The CDR3 is 14 amino acids. CDR3 bases: TGTGCCTGGAGTGACGGGCAGTCGAACACTGAAGCTTTCTTT. It is translated as CAWSDGQSNTEAFF.